These 10 T cell receptor beta chains originate from one sample sequenced in a study of PD-L1 blockade in urothelial cancer. Sample time point: pretreatment peripheral blood. Sequencing used immunoSEQ multiplex PCR; TCRdb keeps in-frame clones, though not all of them. Among some 16,000 clones listed, approximately 89% were seen once. Sample: PBMCs, taken around atezolizumab (anti-PD-L1) treatment. The receptors were sampled from a man between 65 and 85 years old with urothelial cancer.

The chain joins TRBV28 to TRBJ1-1; D is ambiguous. V was pared by 3 bases and J by 3 bases, with 8 bases between. Germline CDR1 is MDHEN and CDR2 is SYDVKM. The CDR3 spans 13 residues. The CDR3 region is CASSFAGYTEAFF. The CDR3 nucleotides read TGTGCCAGCAGTTTTGCGGGGTACACTGAAGCTTTCTTT.

V gene TRBV5-1 combines with J gene TRBJ2-7, with D possibly TRBD1 on 5 matching bases. The CDR3 has 15 amino acids. V lost 0 bases to trimming and J lost 0 bases, with 10 bases between them. Germline values: CDR1 SGHRS, CDR2 YFSETQ. The chain's CDR3 is CASSLERGSSYEQYF. CDR3 bases: TGCGCCAGCAGCTTGGAAAGGGGAAGCTCCTACGAGCAGTACTTC.

The chain employs TRBV28 and TRBJ2-2; no firm D call. The V gene lost 1 base and the J gene lost 6 bases, with 3 bases spanning the gap. CDR3 length equals 12 residues. The V gene's germline CDR1 is MDHEN and CDR2 SYDVKM. The chain's CDR3 is CASSLSPGELFF. CDR3 nucleotides: TGTGCCAGCAGTTTATCTCCCGGGGAGCTGTTTTTT.

The chain links TRBV7-6 to TRBJ2-1; no clear D gene. There are 15 residues in the CDR3. CDR1 SGHVS and CDR2 FNYEAQ come from the germline V gene. V gave up 4 bases and J gave up 0 bases, with 10 bases separating them. CDR3 region: CASSSAIDSYNEQFF. The CDR3, as DNA: TGTGCCAGCAGCTCCGCTATTGACTCCTACAATGAGCAGTTCTTC.

V gene TRBV4-1 combines with J gene TRBJ2-5; tentative D call: TRBD2 (5 bases). Per the germline V gene, CDR1 is MGHRA and CDR2 is YSYEKL. Trimming pared 5 bases from V and 5 bases from J, leaving 15 bases between. CDR3 length: 14 amino acids. CDR3 sequence (DNA): TGCGCCAGCAGCTTCCAAGAGGGTCGGGAGACCCAGTACTTC. This translates into CASSFQEGRETQYF.

The chain carries TRBV6-5 and TRBJ2-5, with D maybe TRBD1 (5 bases). The germline V and J ends were trimmed by 2 bases and 7 bases, with 11 bases remaining between them. The CDR3 loop spans 13 amino acids. Germline V gives CDR1 MNHEY, CDR2 SVGAGI. The CDR3 spells CASSYDSVVTQYF. CDR3 in DNA: TGTGCCAGCAGTTACGACAGTGTGGTGACCCAGTACTTC.

The J gene is TRBJ1-5, the V gene TRBV5-1, with D perhaps TRBD1 (6 bases). The CDR3 length is 15 residues. V was clipped by 4 bases and J by 2 bases, with 13 bases between them. Germline loops: CDR1 SGHRS, CDR2 YFSETQ. The CDR3 DNA reads as TGCGCCAGCAGCCTAACAGGGTTCGGCAATCAGCCCCAGCATTTT. Translating gives CASSLTGFGNQPQHF.

Concerning this clone: The germline gene is not matched at one end of the junction; a read error may be the cause. The gene calls are TRBV27 and TRBJ2-3, with D hard to call. CDR1 and CDR2 (germline): MNHEY, SMNVEV (reference sequence). The CDR3 is 16 amino acids. The CDR3 DNA sequence: TGTGCCAGCAGCTTATCTCCCCCAGGTGGCACAGATACGCAGTATTTT. Translated: CASSLSPPGGTDTQYF.

This chain links TRBV2 with TRBJ1-1; D ambiguous. The V and J ends lost 6 bases and 13 bases respectively, with 15 bases between them. The V gene's germline CDR1 is SNHLY and CDR2 FYNNEI. This CDR3 is built from 11 residues. Here the CDR3 reads CASRGLGRGFF. The CDR3 coding sequence is TGTGCCAGCAGGGGCCTGGGCCGGGGTTTCTTT.

This chain joins TRBV2 and TRBJ2-5, with 7 bases that match TRBD2. This CDR3 spans 14 amino acids. Germline CDR1 and CDR2: SNHLY and FYNNEI. With 6 bases clipped from V and 4 bases from J, the junction kept 8 bases outside the gene matches. The CDR3 sequence: CASRESGNSETQYF. CDR3 DNA sequence: TGTGCCAGCAGGGAGAGCGGGAACTCAGAGACCCAGTACTTC.